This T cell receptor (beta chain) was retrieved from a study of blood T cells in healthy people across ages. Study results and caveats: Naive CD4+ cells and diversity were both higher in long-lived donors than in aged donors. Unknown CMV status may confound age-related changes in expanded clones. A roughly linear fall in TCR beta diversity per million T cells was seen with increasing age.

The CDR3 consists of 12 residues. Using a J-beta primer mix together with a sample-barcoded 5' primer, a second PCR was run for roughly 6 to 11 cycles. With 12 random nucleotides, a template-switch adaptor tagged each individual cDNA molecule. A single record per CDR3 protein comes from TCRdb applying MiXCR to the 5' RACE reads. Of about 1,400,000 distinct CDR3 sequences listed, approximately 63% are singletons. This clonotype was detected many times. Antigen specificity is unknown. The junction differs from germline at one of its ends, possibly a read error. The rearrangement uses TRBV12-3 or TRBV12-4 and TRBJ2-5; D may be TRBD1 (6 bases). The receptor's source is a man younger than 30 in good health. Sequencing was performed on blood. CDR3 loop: CASSLQGETQYF. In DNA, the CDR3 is TGCGCCAGCAGCTTGCAGGGGGAGACCCAGTACTTC.